The 13 T cell receptor beta chains below were found in one sample sequenced in a study of human T cells and chemical hapten exposure. TCRdb processed the RACE reads anew with MiXCR; each CDR3 protein has one entry. The profile shows under 200,000 distinct CDR3 sequences, about 14% of them singletons. Time point denoted: patch test 1, 2 weeks after DPC sensitization. The treatment is: therapeutic diphenylcyclopropenone sensitization with weekly scalp DPC. The specimen comprised whole blood, sampled in connection with sensitization to the hapten diphenylcyclopropenone (DPC). All receptors derive from a woman aged 25 to 39 with alopecia areata. Some clones in this sample may be carry-over from other donors' samples.

The chain employs TRBV7-3 and TRBJ2-7; no reliable D call. This CDR3 is 14 amino acids long. V was shortened by 5 bases and J by 5 bases, with 16 bases between the two germline ends. Germline loops: CDR1 SGHTA, CDR2 FQGTGA. For the CDR3, the DNA is TGTGCCAGCAGCCCATATCGTGGTGCGGACGAGCAGTACTTC. Amino acid sequence: CASSPYRGADEQYF.

The CDR3 DNA reads as TGCAGTGCTAGAAGACAGGTCGCCGGGGAGCTGTTTTTT. Protein: CSARRQVAGELFF. V and J are TRBV20-1 and TRBJ2-2; D is possibly TRBD1 (6 bases). V lost 2 bases and J lost 6, with 10 bases in between. There are 13 residues in the CDR3. Looked up from germline, CDR1 is DFQATT and CDR2 is SNEGSKA (reference sequence).

This clonotype was found a few times. DNA of the CDR3: TGCAGTGCCCAACGCGGAGTTAGCCGTGAAGCTTTCTTT. Amino acid sequence: CSAQRGVSREAFF. The genes are TRBV20-1 and TRBJ1-1, with unresolved D. V lost 6 bases to trimming and J lost 7 bases, with 18 bases between them. This CDR3 has 13 residues. Per the germline V gene, CDR1 is DFQATT and CDR2 is SNEGSKA (reference sequence).

In this sample, this clonotype turned up a few times. This chain uses TRBV5-1 with TRBJ2-6; 8 positions agree with TRBD1. The CDR3 has 17 residues. The germline gives CDR1 SGHRS, CDR2 YFSETQ. Trimming cost V 4 bases and J 2 bases; bases outside gene matches: 8. This chain's CDR3 is CASSPGQGSPGANVLTF. The CDR3 DNA sequence: TGCGCCAGCAGCCCTGGACAGGGCTCCCCTGGGGCCAACGTCCTGACTTTC.

This chain joins TRBV18 and TRBJ2-3; TRBD1 aligns across 7 bases. The germline gives CDR1 KGHSH, CDR2 LQKENI. V trimming: 5 bases; J trimming: 4 bases; junction bases outside the gene matches: 15. The CDR3 extends over 17 amino acids. The chain's CDR3 is CASSVRDRGMGPDTQYF. CDR3 in DNA: TGTGCCAGCTCAGTCCGGGACAGAGGGATGGGTCCAGATACGCAGTATTTT. Variable domain in full (rest from reference TRBV18 and TRBJ2-3): NAGVMQNPRHLVRRRGQEARLRCSPMKGHSHVYWYRQLPEEGLKFMVYLQKENIIDESGMPKERFSAEFPKEGPSILRIQQVVRGDSAAYFCASSVRDRGMGPDTQYFGPGTRLTVL.

This chain uses TRBV20-1 with TRBJ2-7, with 10 positions matching TRBD2. In germline, CDR1 is DFQATT, CDR2 SNEGSKA (reference sequence). The CDR3 length is 16 residues. The J segment lost 2 bases and the V segment lost 0 bases, leaving 7 bases of the junction unmatched. The CDR3 DNA follows: TGCAGTGCTAGAGATGGCGGGACTAGCGCGACCTACGAGCAGTACTTC. Translated, it gives CSARDGGTSATYEQYF.

This clonotype was seen a few times. The chain recombines TRBV4-3 with TRBJ1-5; no definite D call. The V and J ends lost 4 bases and 3 bases respectively, with 7 bases between them. The CDR3 sequence is 13 residues long. The germline V gene has CDR1 LGHNA and CDR2 YSLEER. The CDR3 bases are TGCGCCAGCAGCCGGCAGATCAATCAGCCCCAGCATTTT. Amino acids: CASSRQINQPQHF.

A few counts support this clonotype. The rearrangement links TRBV12-3 or TRBV12-4 to TRBJ2-7; 10 bases are a match to TRBD1. The CDR3 loop spans 15 amino acids. V lost 5 bases, J lost 7 bases, and 11 bases stayed unmatched. The CDR3 loop is CASSAQSGQGLEQYF. The CDR3 nucleotides are TGTGCCAGCAGTGCGCAGTCGGGACAGGGGCTGGAGCAGTACTTC.

The chain uses TRBV5-1 and TRBJ2-7; a possible D gene is TRBD1 (6 bases). The V gene's germline CDR1 is SGHRS and CDR2 YFSETQ. The CDR3 covers 13 residues. Between the trimmed V and J ends, which lost 3 bases and 4 bases, there was a span of 11 bases. CDR3 residues: CASSSTTGYEQYF. In DNA form, the CDR3 reads TGCGCCAGCAGCTCAACGACAGGATACGAGCAGTACTTC.

Ten or more counts support this clonotype. The V and J genes are TRBV5-1 and TRBJ1-2; D ambiguous. The V end lost 0 bases, the J end lost 6 bases, and 9 bases lay between the germline ends. CDR3 size: 13 residues. The germline V gene has CDR1 SGHRS and CDR2 YFSETQ. As DNA, the CDR3 is TGCGCCAGCAGCTTGGAGCCAGTCGATGGCTACACCTTC. Encoded protein: CASSLEPVDGYTF.

The V gene is TRBV6-2 or TRBV6-3, the J gene TRBJ2-2, with 7 bases matching TRBD1. Germline CDR1 is MNHEY and CDR2 is SVGEGT. J lost 0 bases, V lost 2 bases, and 3 bases had no gene match. The length of the CDR3 is 16 residues. DNA for the CDR3: TGTGCCAGCAGTTACCCCGGGACAGCGAACACCGGGGAGCTGTTTTTT. Encoded protein: CASSYPGTANTGELFF.

A few counts support this clonotype. V and J are TRBV6-2 or TRBV6-3 and TRBJ2-5; D gene ambiguous. The CDR3 runs to 14 residues. CDR1 MNHEY and CDR2 SVGEGT come from the germline V gene. The V end lost 11 bases, the J end lost 4 bases, and 20 bases lay between the germline ends. The CDR3 here is CASTFVTKRETQYF. The CDR3 DNA reads TGTGCCTCGACCTTTGTTACGAAGCGAGAGACCCAGTACTTC.

The V and J genes are TRBV14 and TRBJ2-1; D is unresolved. The CDR3 runs 12 residues. The germline CDR1 and CDR2 sequences are SGHDN and FVKESK. Trimming left V 6 bases short and J 6 bases short, with 9 bases between. The CDR3 reads CASRMMGNEQFF. CDR3 nucleotide sequence: TGTGCCAGCAGAATGATGGGCAATGAGCAGTTCTTC.